A selection of T cell receptor beta chains follows, all from one sample in a study of blood T cell repertoires in COVID-19. The protocol was immunoSEQ multiplex PCR, while the TCRdb copy is restricted to in-frame clones and leaves out a portion. The sample yields some 350,000 clones, about 90% seen once. Specimen: peripheral blood. The origin of the receptors is a woman aged 18 to 35 who had recovered from COVID-19. The CDR3 runs from the conserved cysteine through the conserved F or W.

v_call	j_call	cdr3_aa
TRBV9	TRBJ2-2	CASSVQGAGGELFF
TRBV30	TRBJ2-1	CAWSVTSSGYGEQFF
TRBV7-9	TRBJ1-1	CASLRTGRDTEAFF
TRBV5-4	TRBJ2-3	CASSLPGLARYF
TRBV19	TRBJ1-3	CASSIRGHSGNTIYF
TRBV6-5	TRBJ1-4	CASSYGGSNEKLFF
TRBV19	TRBJ1-2	CASKGQGAQNNYGYTF
TRBV7-2	TRBJ1-6	CASSFPPGQGSPLHF
TRBV4-1	TRBJ2-1	CASSQDLRLAGVVNEQFF
TRBV6-6	TRBJ2-4	CASRERETLAKNIQYF
TRBV7-8	TRBJ1-2	CASSFGTAGFYGYTF
TRBV3-1/TRBV3-2	TRBJ2-1	CASSQGLADEQFF
TRBV27	TRBJ2-5	CATGRGGGETQYF
TRBV15	TRBJ2-1	CATSREAGTSGRALYNEQFF
TRBV18	TRBJ1-4	CASSLRDTDEKLFF
TRBV2	TRBJ1-1	CASSAARGLSNTEAFF
TRBV14	TRBJ2-5	CASSQVFGTGFQETQYF
TRBV27	TRBJ1-2	CASRGQGRHYGYTF
TRBV5-1	TRBJ2-1	CASSPGGGRASYNEQFF
TRBV7-2	TRBJ1-3	CASSSRTGGLGNTIYF
TRBV24-1	TRBJ2-3	CATSDLGRGQYF
TRBV9	TRBJ1-6	CASSVGPHRSYNSPLHF
TRBV7-2	TRBJ1-1	CASSLFASGTEAFF
TRBV5-4	TRBJ2-3	CASRYDRGRDTDTQYF
TRBV7-9	TRBJ2-2	CASRTQGGRNTGELFF
TRBV7-9	TRBJ1-1	CASSQAGGEVRNIEAFF
TRBV4-3	TRBJ2-3	CASSQVYRSAGQGATDTQYF
TRBV6-5	TRBJ1-2	CASSYVQGLGYTF
TRBV10-2	TRBJ2-3	CASSESLETSGISDTQYF
TRBV5-1	TRBJ1-2	CASSPDRRIGYTF
TRBV6-2/TRBV6-3	TRBJ1-1	CASSLGQTEAFF
TRBV14	TRBJ1-1	CASSQEGRGTEAFF
TRBV9	TRBJ2-1	CASSALGEDYYNEQFF
TRBV5-8	TRBJ1-1	CASRSRVGSGGEAFF
TRBV9	TRBJ2-3	CASSPRIADTQYF
TRBV19	TRBJ2-5	CASTPGGKGLAGGETQYF
TRBV30	TRBJ2-3	CAWSVGVGTDTQYF
TRBV5-1	TRBJ2-1	CASSLATLRGWNEQFF
TRBV7-2	TRBJ1-4	CASSMEGADEKLFF
TRBV2	TRBJ1-2	CASNSGTGPAYGYTF
TRBV5-6	TRBJ2-5	CASSSELTGDQETQYF
TRBV3-1/TRBV3-2	TRBJ1-2	CASSQTGGIGNYGYTF
TRBV2	TRBJ2-1	CASSEVPSGYNEQFF
TRBV11-3	TRBJ2-5	CASSLKRISETQYF
TRBV7-2	TRBJ1-1	CASSSDGGVDTEAFF
TRBV19	TRBJ1-2	CASTGSQGYTF
TRBV6-6	TRBJ2-6	CASSLRSGANVLTF
TRBV6-1	TRBJ1-1	CASSERTAEAFF
TRBV2	TRBJ2-5	CASKKGGRSEETQYF
TRBV11-3	TRBJ2-3	CASSLDFGGSSTDTQYF
TRBV5-6	TRBJ2-1	CASSRPPRRGRNEQFF
TRBV5-1	TRBJ2-3	CASSAEGTDTQYF
TRBV7-2	TRBJ2-3	CASSLEAGGPPDTQYF
TRBV5-4	TRBJ2-2	CASSPGYGELFF
TRBV19	TRBJ1-1	CASSIRNRGTTEAFF
TRBV5-4	TRBJ2-1	CASSRTSGSKRDEQFF
TRBV7-9	TRBJ1-4	CASHEGATNEKLFF
TRBV19	TRBJ1-5	CASSFAGYPDQPQHF
TRBV2	TRBJ1-2	CASRRGQSNYGYTF